These 24 T cell receptor beta chains share one sample of origin, sequenced in a study of CD8 T cells in ankylosing spondylitis. The antigens for these receptors are not known. Study-level findings and limits: Ankylosing spondylitis blood appeared to be characterized by a TCR beta motif of several highly homologous variants.

TCRdb analysed the 5' RACE reads with MiXCR anew, one entry per CDR3 protein. This sample has about 330,000 distinct CDR3 sequences, with less than 9.5% found just once. The sequencing input was blood, either unsorted or a sorted T cell fraction (not recorded which). These receptors were taken from a male donor with ankylosing spondylitis.

This clonotype was counted many times. The junction and the germline gene differ at one end; a read error may be behind it. V and J are TRBV5-1 and TRBJ2-7; 7 nucleotides match TRBD1. The CDR3 runs to 13 residues. Germline CDR1 SGHRS, CDR2 YFSETQ. CDR3 DNA sequence: TGTGCCAGCAGCTTGGGACAGAACTACGAGCAGTACTTC. Protein product: CASSLGQNYEQYF.

In this sample, this clonotype turned up a few times. The J gene is TRBJ2-1, the V gene TRBV12-3 or TRBV12-4; D not resolved. This CDR3 region has 15 residues. The V end lost 4 bases, the J end lost 0 bases, and 10 bases lay between the germline ends. The CDR3 DNA follows: TGTGCCAGCAGTTCCAGACCCGGCTCCTACAATGAGCAGTTCTTC. Residues: CASSSRPGSYNEQFF.

This clonotype has only a few counts. V usage is TRBV18 and J usage is TRBJ1-1, with TRBD1 matching 9 bases. From germline, CDR1 is KGHSH and CDR2 LQKENI. J lost 5 bases, V lost 3 bases, and 7 bases had no gene match. This CDR3 spans 15 amino acids. The CDR3 DNA is TGTGCCAGCTCACCTCAGGACAGGGGAATGACTGAAGCTTTCTTT. This sequence encodes CASSPQDRGMTEAFF.

The rearrangement links TRBV20-1 to TRBJ1-4; 9 positions agree with TRBD1. V trimming: 6 bases; J trimming: 2 bases; junction bases outside the gene matches: 7. The CDR3 is 15 residues long. CDR1 is DFQATT, CDR2 SNEGSKA, per germline (reference sequence). CDR3 loop: CSALGQGNTNEKLFF. Here the CDR3 DNA reads TGCAGTGCCCTTGGACAGGGGAACACTAATGAAAAACTGTTTTTT.

The genes are TRBV30 and TRBJ1-2; D possibly corresponds to TRBD1 (5 bases). Trimming took off 1 base at V and 13 bases at J, with 16 bases between the two ends. The CDR3 is made up of 12 amino acids. Germline CDR1 GTSNPN, CDR2 SVGIG (reference sequence). The CDR3 sequence: CAWSGTGLPATF. As DNA, the CDR3 is TGTGCCTGGAGTGGAACGGGGCTCCCGGCCACCTTC.

V usage is TRBV10-3 and J usage is TRBJ1-3; 9 bases line up with TRBD1. The CDR3 has 18 residues. CDR1 is ENHRY and CDR2 is SYGVKD in the germline V gene. The ends lost 7 bases at V and 0 bases at J; junction bases unmatched: 13. The CDR3 DNA is TGTGCCATCAAAGGGACAGGGTACCCCTATGGCTCTGGAAACACCATATATTTT. Translation: CAIKGTGYPYGSGNTIYF.

This clonotype occurred a few times. The genes are TRBV7-9 and TRBJ2-3, with TRBD2 matching over 12 bases. The CDR3 covers 14 residues. Germline assignment: CDR1 SEHNR and CDR2 FQNEAQ (reference sequence). J lost 4 bases, V lost 8 bases, and 4 bases had no gene match. The CDR3, as DNA: TGTGCCAGCGGCAGACTAGCGGGAGCAGATACGCAGTATTTT. Residues: CASGRLAGADTQYF. Looking up the rest from reference TRBV7-9 and TRBJ2-3 gives the full variable domain: DTGVSQNPRHKITKRGQNVTFRCDPISEHNRLYWYRQTLGQGPEFLTYFQNEAQLEKSRLLSDRFSAERPKGSFSTLEIQRTEQGDSAMYLCASGRLAGADTQYFGPGTRLTVL.

This chain joins TRBV9 and TRBJ1-6; 9 nucleotides align to TRBD1. J was trimmed by 7 bases and V by 3 bases; bases with no gene match: 8. Germline V lookup: CDR1 SGDLS, CDR2 YYNGEE. This CDR3 spans 16 amino acids. The CDR3 loop is CASSDDRGAHNSPLHF. DNA for the CDR3: TGTGCCAGCAGCGACGACAGGGGGGCCCACAATTCACCCCTCCACTTT. Full variable domain (outside the CDR3, taken from reference TRBV9 and TRBJ1-6): DSGVTQTPKHLITATGQRVTLRCSPRSGDLSVYWYQQSLDQGLQFLIQYYNGEERAKGNILERFSAQQFPDLHSELNLSSLELGDSALYFCASSDDRGAHNSPLHFGNGTRLTVT.

This clonotype was observed a few times. V is TRBV7-8 and J is TRBJ2-1; 9 nucleotides match TRBD2. The CDR3 runs to 18 residues. Trimming removed 1 base from V and 5 bases from J; junction bases left unmatched: 12. Germline CDR1 and CDR2: SGHVS and FQNEAQ. CDR3 nucleotides: TGTGCCAGCAGCTTAGTTCGGCCCCCGGCGGGAGGGAACAATGAGCAGTTCTTC. It specifies CASSLVRPPAGGNNEQFF.

This chain uses TRBV6-5 with TRBJ2-7, with D perhaps TRBD2 (5 bases). V lost 0 bases and J lost 7, with 13 bases in between. The germline V gene has CDR1 MNHEY and CDR2 SVGAGI. This CDR3 is 14 amino acids long. CDR3 loop: CASSYSQVSGEQYF. In DNA, the CDR3 is TGTGCCAGCAGTTACTCCCAGGTTTCGGGGGAGCAGTACTTC.

This clonotype was counted between two and nine times. The chain is built from TRBV7-2 and TRBJ2-7, with 13 bases aligning to TRBD2. CDR3 length: 18 residues. Germline loops: CDR1 SGHTA, CDR2 FQGNSA. V was pared by 0 bases and J by 3 bases, with 8 bases of the junction left unmatched. The chain's CDR3 is CASSLALAGGNIHYEQYF. The CDR3 coding sequence is TGTGCCAGCAGCTTAGCACTAGCGGGAGGGAATATTCACTACGAGCAGTACTTC.

This clonotype appeared many times. The chain uses TRBV4-2 and TRBJ2-7, with D maybe TRBD1 (6 bases). Germline values: CDR1 LGHNA, CDR2 YNFKEQ. This CDR3 has 15 residues. Deletions cut 5 bases from V and 3 bases from J, with 17 bases between. The CDR3 loop reads CASSTTGHQDYEQYF. The CDR3 bases are TGTGCCAGCAGCACAACGGGACACCAGGACTACGAGCAGTACTTC.

At least ten counts were recorded for this clonotype. The rearrangement links TRBV5-8 to TRBJ1-1; maybe TRBD1 (5 bases). This CDR3 is 15 amino acids long. Per germline, CDR1 SGHTS and CDR2 YDEGEE. Trimming stripped 4 bases from V and 4 bases from J, with 17 bases between. CDR3 region: CASSLGLGRVTEAFF. In DNA form, the CDR3 reads TGTGCCAGCAGCCTAGGGTTGGGGCGGGTCACTGAAGCTTTCTTT. Full variable domain (remainder filled in from reference TRBV5-8 and TRBJ1-1): EAGVTQSPTHLIKTRGQQATLRCSPISGHTSVYWYQQALGLGLQFLLWYDEGEERNRGNFPPRFSGRQFPNYSSELNVNALELEDSALYLCASSLGLGRVTEAFFGQGTRLTVV.

The chain is built from TRBV6-2 or TRBV6-3 and TRBJ2-5; tentatively, D is TRBD1 (7 bases). V lost 5 bases to trimming and J lost 5 bases, with 21 bases between them. This CDR3 is 16 amino acids long. Per germline, CDR1 MNHEY and CDR2 SVGEGT. CDR3 sequence: CASSPGGKTGVETQYF. The CDR3 nucleotides are TGTGCCAGCAGTCCCGGGGGAAAAACAGGGGTCGAGACCCAGTACTTC.

This clonotype has a count of ten or more. The chain has TRBV5-1 and TRBJ2-7; 11 nucleotides match TRBD2. Germline-derived CDR1 and CDR2 are SGHRS and YFSETQ. The CDR3 contains 16 residues. Trimming at V came to 3 bases and at J to 6 bases, leaving 11 bases not matched to a gene. This CDR3 reads CASSSRTSGSMSEQYF. The CDR3, as DNA: TGCGCCAGCAGCTCCCGTACTAGCGGGAGTATGAGCGAGCAGTACTTC.

The chain joins TRBV12-3 or TRBV12-4 to TRBJ1-3; TRBD1 matches 7 bases. Unmatched junction bases numbered 3, after V lost 2 bases and J lost 2 bases. The CDR3 extends over 15 amino acids. CDR3 sequence reads: CASSLLGTAGNTIYF. The CDR3, as DNA: TGTGCCAGCAGTTTATTAGGGACAGCTGGAAACACCATATATTTT.

The chain combines TRBV7-3 with TRBJ2-1, with D unclear. This CDR3 is 14 amino acids long. Germline V lookup: CDR1 SGHTA, CDR2 FQGTGA. V shed 5 bases and J shed 6 bases, with 14 bases lying between them. The CDR3 DNA follows: TGTGCCAGCAGCCAAACTGGACCCGGCAATGAGCAGTTCTTC. This encodes CASSQTGPGNEQFF.

This clonotype was counted a few times. V usage is TRBV5-1 and J usage is TRBJ2-5; D possibly matches TRBD1 or TRBD2 (7 bases each). V was trimmed by 0 bases and J by 4 bases, leaving 13 bases between them. Germline V lookup: CDR1 SGHRS, CDR2 YFSETQ. This CDR3 is built from 15 residues. In DNA, the CDR3 is TGCGCCAGCAGCTTGGCCCCAGGGGGGGGAGAGACCCAGTACTTC. It codes for CASSLAPGGGETQYF.

This clonotype has a count of ten or more. The chain is built from TRBV6-1 and TRBJ2-6, with D perhaps matching TRBD1 (6 bases). Germline assignment: CDR1 MNHNS and CDR2 SASEGT. The V gene lost 4 bases and the J gene lost 4 bases, with 11 bases spanning the gap. CDR3 length: 15 amino acids. For the CDR3, the DNA is TGTGCCAGCAGTGGGAACAGGGCCGGGGCCAACGTCCTGACTTTC. This gives the protein CASSGNRAGANVLTF.

This clonotype showed up just a few times. The rearrangement uses TRBV6-5 and TRBJ2-2; 7 nucleotides align to TRBD1. This CDR3 spans 17 amino acids. Germline trimming cut 4 bases from V and 5 bases from J; bases unmatched to any gene: 13. CDR1 MNHEY and CDR2 SVGAGI come from the germline V gene. In DNA, the CDR3 is TGTGCCAGCAGTTCCAGGGCCGGGACAGTAGTTACCGGGGAGCTGTTTTTT. Protein product: CASSSRAGTVVTGELFF.

This clonotype was found a few times. J is TRBJ2-7 and V is TRBV7-9, with 8 bases aligning to TRBD1. Germline CDR1 SEHNR, CDR2 FQNEAQ (reference sequence). The CDR3 loop spans 14 amino acids. V was clipped by 2 bases and J by 3 bases; unmatched bases: 3. CDR3 residues: CASSLRTGLYEQYF. The CDR3 DNA reads as TGTGCCAGCAGCTTACGGACAGGGCTCTACGAGCAGTACTTC.

This clonotype occurred a few times. The J gene is TRBJ1-3, the V gene TRBV29-1; the D gene is possibly TRBD1 (5 bases). Germline V gene data show CDR1 as SQVTM and CDR2 as ANQGSEA. V shed 7 bases and J shed 0 bases, with 10 bases lying between them. The CDR3 runs to 13 residues. CDR3 loop: CSGATVSGNTIYF. The CDR3 DNA sequence: TGCAGCGGTGCGACAGTCTCTGGAAACACCATATATTTT.

The sample holds a few counts of this clonotype. This sequence joins TRBV7-2 and TRBJ1-2, with 7 bases that match TRBD1. The CDR3 extends over 12 amino acids. CDR1 and CDR2 from the germline V gene are SGHTA and FQGNSA. Trimming cost V 5 bases and J 7 bases; bases outside gene matches: 4. CDR3 amino acids: CASSPRGRGYTF. CDR3 DNA sequence: TGTGCCAGCAGCCCAAGGGGGCGTGGCTACACCTTC.

This clonotype was counted a few times. The rearrangement links TRBV12-3 or TRBV12-4 to TRBJ2-2; D is ambiguous. The V end lost 6 bases, the J end lost 1 base, and 9 bases lay between the germline ends. This CDR3 has 14 amino acids. CDR3 region: CASRWQRNTGELFF. CDR3 in DNA: TGTGCCAGCAGGTGGCAGCGGAACACCGGGGAGCTGTTTTTT.